This T cell receptor beta chain is from a study of T cell changes during pregnancy in multiple sclerosis (dated by TCRdb to the late 2010s). Looking at the study overall: The study looked at changes in the T cell repertoire across pregnancy in women with multiple sclerosis.

Library preparation employed the immunoSEQ multiplex PCR assay. TCRdb retrieved this table from immuneACCESS and kept in-frame rearrangements only. Not all clones are present; in checked studies, unresolved V genes account for under half, and no reason is known for the remainder. Here the sample has about 120,000 clones; around 93% occur a single time. In total, the top ten clones hold approximately 6.2% of the sample. Details on this clone: Its antigen remains unidentified. No base quality information exists; no much larger clone differs at one position.

Sequences SGHKS (CDR1) and YYEKEE (CDR2) are obtained from the germline V gene (reference sequence). The junction shows trimming of 4 bases on V and 5 bases on J, and the gene matches do not reach 4 bases of it. There are 16 amino acids in the CDR3, from cysteine to phenylalanine inclusive. Only the CDR3 DNA stays, 48 bases, in frame from base 1. This specimen was peripheral blood, taken before pregnancy. In this chain, TRBV5-5 is recombined with TRBJ2-1, and TRBD2 matches 15 of the central bases. The TCR comes from a female donor with multiple sclerosis, enrolled in a pregnancy study. The DNA sequence follows: TGTGCCAGCAGCGCTGGACTAGCGGGAGGGGACAATGAGCAGTTCTTC. Its protein is CASSAGLAGGDNEQFF.